One sample yielded the 23 T cell receptor beta chains listed below, sequenced in a study of response to subunit inactivated influenza vaccine. From the RT-PCR reads, TCRdb called clonotypes with MiXCR, one entry per CDR3 protein. The sample holds around 760,000 distinct CDR3 sequences, approximately 15% seen once. This specimen was PBMCs from blood, taken less than 15 days before vaccination. These receptor sequences come from a middle-aged man who received an inactivated influenza vaccine.

The table lists this clonotype with a few counts. The chain combines TRBV12-3 or TRBV12-4 with TRBJ1-2, with unresolved D. The CDR3 loop spans 13 amino acids. V was cut by 5 bases and J by 8 bases, with 15 bases left in between. The CDR3 is CASSERPREGYTF. In nucleotides, the CDR3 is TGTGCCAGCAGTGAGAGACCAAGGGAAGGCTACACCTTC.

This clonotype was seen more than once but under ten times. The chain is built from TRBV5-6 and TRBJ2-6; no clear D. Germline CDR1 is SGHDT and CDR2 is YYEEEE. The CDR3 consists of 15 residues. V lost 2 bases and J lost 4, with 10 bases in between. In DNA, the CDR3 is TGTGCCAGCAGCTTAGTGGCGCCCGGGGCCAACGTCCTGACTTTC. Its translation is CASSLVAPGANVLTF.

This clonotype came up many times. The chain has TRBV27 and TRBJ2-1, with 7 nucleotides matching TRBD1. This CDR3 contains 14 residues. Trimming at V came to 5 bases and at J to 2 bases, leaving 3 bases not matched to a gene. CDR1 MNHEY and CDR2 SMNVEV come from the germline V gene (reference sequence). The CDR3 DNA is TGTGCCAGCAGTCCAGGACAGGCCTACAATGAGCAGTTCTTC. This codes for CASSPGQAYNEQFF.

Remarks on this clonotype: This likely comes from a read error, as the CDR3 has no conserved phenylalanine or tryptophan at its end. The chain links TRBV29-1 to TRBJ2-1; 9 bases map to TRBD1. The CDR3 has 13 residues. The J segment lost 10 bases and the V segment lost 4 bases, leaving 8 bases of the junction unmatched. Germline V gene sequence: CDR1 SQVTM, CDR2 ANQGSEA. The CDR3 nucleotides read TGCAGCGTTGGTGGACAGGGGAGTAGGGAGCAGTTCCTC. This codes for CSVGGQGSREQFL.

At least ten counts were recorded for this clonotype. The V call is TRBV12-3 or TRBV12-4, the J call TRBJ1-3; 9 bases are a match to TRBD1. This CDR3 has 16 residues. V lost 6 bases, J lost 2 bases, and 8 bases stayed unmatched. CDR3 coding DNA: TGTGCCAGCAGCCCCCACAGGGGGCTCGCTGGAAACACCATATATTTT. The encoded protein is CASSPHRGLAGNTIYF.

The chain joins TRBV13 to TRBJ2-5, with 7 bases matching TRBD2. Germline CDR1 reads PRHDT; CDR2 reads FYEKMQ (reference sequence). V lost 7 bases, J lost 2 bases, and 4 bases stayed unmatched. CDR3 length: 13 residues. CDR3 residues: CASTFGGQETQYF. CDR3 bases: TGTGCCAGCACCTTCGGGGGGCAAGAGACCCAGTACTTC. Drawing the rest from reference TRBV13 and TRBJ2-5, the complete variable domain is AAGVIQSPRHLIKEKRETATLKCYPIPRHDTVYWYQQGPGQDPQFLISFYEKMQSDKGSIPDRFSAQQFSDYHSELNMSSLELGDSALYFCASTFGGQETQYFGPGTRLLVL.

This clonotype was counted many times. This rearrangement joins TRBV4-2 to TRBJ2-1; 10 bases map to TRBD1. V dropped 1 base and J dropped 5; count of bases not matched to a gene: 5. The CDR3 is 16 residues long. Germline CDR1 reads LGHNA; CDR2 reads YNFKEQ. The CDR3 reads CASSQGGTGAHNEQFF. The CDR3 nucleotides read TGTGCCAGCAGCCAAGGTGGGACAGGGGCCCACAATGAGCAGTTCTTC.

This CDR3 reads CATSPGGLAGNTIYF. For the CDR3, the DNA is TGTGCCACCAGCCCCGGAGGATTAGCTGGAAACACCATATATTTT. The chain joins TRBV24-1 to TRBJ1-3; D remains ambiguous. V lost 7 bases to trimming and J lost 2 bases, with 14 bases between them. CDR1 is KGHDR and CDR2 is SFDVKD in the germline V gene. The CDR3 length is 15 residues.

This clonotype was counted only a few times. The chain combines TRBV12-3 or TRBV12-4 with TRBJ2-7, with D perhaps TRBD1 (6 bases). The CDR3 totals 15 residues. V was trimmed by 3 bases and J by 4 bases, leaving 16 bases between them. The CDR3 here is CASSFYQGKGYEQYF. Here the CDR3 DNA reads TGTGCCAGCAGTTTTTATCAGGGGAAAGGTTACGAGCAGTACTTC.

This clonotype was detected only a few times. The genes are TRBV11-3 and TRBJ2-1; weak D call: TRBD2 (6 bases). V was trimmed by 3 bases and J by 4 bases, leaving 10 bases between them. The CDR3 runs 14 residues. Germline CDR1 reads SGHNT; CDR2 reads YENEEA. The CDR3, as DNA: TGTGCCAGCAGCTTTGACGGGGGATACAATGAGCAGTTCTTC. As protein: CASSFDGGYNEQFF.

This clonotype was seen at least ten times. The V and J genes are TRBV20-1 and TRBJ1-1, with 11 bases that match TRBD1. Trimming took 4 bases from V and 4 from J; bases not matched to a gene: 5. Germline V CDR1 and CDR2: DFQATT, SNEGSKA (reference sequence). The CDR3 runs 14 residues. The CDR3 region is CSAKEGTGGTEAFF. CDR3 DNA sequence: TGCAGTGCTAAAGAAGGGACAGGGGGCACTGAAGCTTTCTTT.

This clonotype appeared a few times. This chain joins TRBV6-5 and TRBJ2-7; D not certain. There are 14 residues in the CDR3. V was pared by 0 bases and J by 2 bases, with 8 bases between. Germline lookup yields CDR1 MNHEY and CDR2 SVGAGI. The CDR3 spells CASSYSFDTYEQYF. The CDR3 DNA is TGTGCCAGCAGTTACTCGTTCGACACCTACGAGCAGTACTTC.

The J gene is TRBJ2-1, the V gene TRBV5-1; D remains unclear. Trimming took off 4 bases at V and 9 bases at J, with 11 bases between the two ends. Germline V gene data show CDR1 as SGHRS and CDR2 as YFSETQ. This CDR3 spans 12 amino acids. The CDR3 region is CASSIQSFEQFF. The DNA of the CDR3 is TGCGCCAGCAGCATTCAGTCGTTTGAGCAGTTCTTC.

This clonotype was counted between two and nine times. The chain couples TRBV20-1 to TRBJ1-3; 8 bases agree with TRBD1. Trimming at V came to 6 bases and at J to 4 bases, leaving 5 bases not matched to a gene. The length of the CDR3 is 13 residues. CDR1 is DFQATT, CDR2 SNEGSKA, per germline (reference sequence). CDR3 protein: CSAEQGAGNTIYF. CDR3 DNA: TGCAGTGCCGAGCAGGGGGCCGGAAACACCATATATTTT.

The chain carries TRBV4-1 and TRBJ2-7; TRBD2 agrees at 9 bases. This CDR3 region has 15 residues. Germline V gene data show CDR1 as MGHRA and CDR2 as YSYEKL. The V gene end was trimmed by 0 bases and the J gene end by 10 bases; junction bases not matched to a gene: 10. The CDR3 is CASSQEPGLALYQYF. CDR3 sequence (DNA): TGCGCCAGCAGCCAAGAACCGGGACTAGCTCTTTACCAGTACTTC.

In DNA, the CDR3 is TGTGCCAGCGTTCCAGCGGGGGGTGGAGATACGCAGTATTTT. Protein product: CASVPAGGGDTQYF. The J gene is TRBJ2-3, the V gene TRBV6-5; 9 positions match TRBD2. There are 14 residues in the CDR3. CDR1 and CDR2 (germline): MNHEY, SVGAGI. Trimming took 8 bases from V and 5 from J; bases not matched to a gene: 8.

This clonotype has ten or more counts. The rearrangement joins TRBV7-9 to TRBJ1-6; D is possibly TRBD1 (5 bases). The CDR3 is 14 residues long. V shed 5 bases and J shed 9 bases, with 14 bases lying between them. The germline V gene has CDR1 SEHNR and CDR2 FQNEAQ (reference sequence). For the CDR3, the DNA is TGTGCCAGCAGCCCTATCAGGGCGGGTTCACCCCTCCACTTT. Protein product: CASSPIRAGSPLHF.

The rearrangement uses TRBV15 and TRBJ1-2; the D is unclear. Germline values: CDR1 LNHNV, CDR2 YYDKDF (reference sequence). The length of the CDR3 is 12 residues. With 2 bases removed from V and 8 bases from J, the gap between germline ends came to 9 bases. In nucleotides, the CDR3 is TGTGCCACCAGCAGACACGCCTTGGGCTACACCTTC. Translation: CATSRHALGYTF.

The V call is TRBV11-3, the J call TRBJ2-5; 10 bases line up with TRBD1. Trimming removed 5 bases from V and 5 bases from J; junction bases left unmatched: 8. Germline loops: CDR1 SGHNT, CDR2 YENEEA. This CDR3 is 15 amino acids long. The CDR3 region has the DNA TGTGCCAGCAGCCCGGGACAGGGGAATTCGGAGACCCAGTACTTC. Its translation: CASSPGQGNSETQYF.

This chain uses TRBV25-1 with TRBJ1-2, with D possibly being TRBD1 (5 bases). Per the germline V gene, CDR1 is MGHDK and CDR2 is SYGVNS. The CDR3 covers 17 residues. V dropped 0 bases and J dropped 1 base, with 15 bases sitting between them. CDR3 in DNA: TGTGCCAGCAGTGAATATAGGGGCGGGACCAATAACTATGGCTACACCTTC. Translating gives CASSEYRGGTNNYGYTF.

The V gene is TRBV20-1, the J gene TRBJ1-2; perhaps TRBD1 as D (5 bases). CDR3 length: 13 amino acids. The V and J ends lost 4 bases and 7 bases respectively, with 16 bases between them. Germline lookup yields CDR1 DFQATT and CDR2 SNEGSKA (reference sequence). The CDR3 nucleotides are TGCAGTGCTAATCCAGGGTTGGTCTCTGGCTACACCTTC. It yields the protein CSANPGLVSGYTF.

The CDR3 sequence: CASSVPGQGWADTQYF. The CDR3 DNA reads TGTGCCAGCAGCGTGCCGGGACAGGGTTGGGCAGATACGCAGTATTTT. The chain has TRBV5-6 and TRBJ2-3, with 9 bases identical to TRBD1. This CDR3 region has 16 residues. Germline assignment: CDR1 SGHDT and CDR2 YYEEEE. Trimming cost V 4 bases and J 4 bases; bases outside gene matches: 10.

This sequence joins TRBV4-3 and TRBJ2-5; 7 bases align to TRBD1. This CDR3 contains 14 residues. The germline CDR1 and CDR2 sequences are LGHNA and YSLEER. The junction had 3 bases not matched to a gene; V was cut back by 0 bases and J by 5 bases. CDR3 residues: CASSQEQGQETQYF. The CDR3 DNA follows: TGCGCCAGCAGCCAAGAACAGGGGCAGGAGACCCAGTACTTC.